The table lists the clone carrying this T cell receptor beta chain with a few counts. Its antigen remains unknown. TCRdb called the RT-PCR reads again in MiXCR, with one record for every CDR3 protein. Of 550,000 to 800,000 distinct CDR3 sequences detected, around 14% appear once; the ten largest clones hold 5.5% to 7%. The data were taken from a study of response to subunit inactivated influenza vaccine. Whole-study findings and limits: The authors suggested that few new T cells are recruited per seasonal influenza vaccination.

CDR1 is LNHDA, CDR2 SQIVND, per germline (reference sequence). V dropped 6 bases and J dropped 0 bases, with 12 bases sitting between them. The CDR3 has 16 residues. This TCR was sampled from a man aged 50-59 years who received an inactivated influenza vaccine. The chain is built from TRBV19 and TRBJ2-6; a weak D match, TRBD1 (6 bases). The sequencing here drew on PBMCs from blood, taken 14 days before vaccination. The CDR3 loop reads CASSPGHYSGANVLTF. Here the CDR3 DNA reads TGTGCCAGTAGCCCGGGACACTACTCTGGGGCCAACGTCCTGACTTTC. Complete variable domain (other parts from reference TRBV19 and TRBJ2-6): DGGITQSPKYLFRKEGQNVTLSCEQNLNHDAMYWYRQDPGQGLRLIYYSQIVNDFQKGDIAEGYSVSREKKESFPLTVTSAQKNPTAFYLCASSPGHYSGANVLTFGAGSRLTVL.